Listed below are T cell receptor beta chains from one sample, sequenced in a study of shared clonotypes between healthy human individuals. Here immunoSEQ multiplex PCR was the method, and the copy in TCRdb shows in-frame clones only, minus some. The data show about 710,000 clones, more than 70% seen once. The sequenced sample consisted of memory CD4+ T cells sorted from blood. These TCRs come from a woman younger than 45 in good health. Both conserved end residues are part of each CDR3. The order of the fields is V gene, D gene, clone size, J gene, CDR3 protein, CDR3 DNA. D genes are given only for firm matches. The listing skips clone size in some rows; elsewhere it reads once, few, many or a size class.

TRBV2,-,-,TRBJ1-5,CASSVLGPQHF,TGTGCCAGCAGCGTATTAGGGCCCCAGCATTTT
TRBV6-5,-,-,TRBJ1-6,CASSPGRPNSPLHF,TGTGCCAGCAGTCCGGGACGGCCAAATTCACCCCTCCACTTT
TRBV29-1,-,-,TRBJ2-7,CSVEESGPLGEQYF,TGCAGCGTTGAAGAGAGCGGACCCCTGGGGGAGCAGTACTTC
TRBV2,TRBD1,-,TRBJ1-4,CASSPGTGRRGGEKLFF,TGTGCCAGCAGCCCCGGGACAGGGAGACGTGGTGGTGAAAAACTGTTTTTT
TRBV28,-,few,TRBJ2-7,CASSLSAWGTEQYF,TGTGCCAGCAGTTTATCAGCGTGGGGGACTGAGCAGTACTTC
TRBV9,-,once,TRBJ2-7,CASSVAAGHHEQYF,TGTGCCAGCAGCGTAGCTGCGGGACACCACGAGCAGTACTTC
TRBV7-6,-,-,TRBJ2-5,CASSLAEWQETQYF,TGTGCCAGCAGCTTAGCCGAATGGCAAGAGACCCAGTACTTC
TRBV7-9,-,-,TRBJ2-1,CASSSTSQFF,TGTGCCAGCAGCTCAACCTCGCAGTTCTTC
TRBV10-3,-,-,TRBJ1-2,CAISEATDYGYTF,TGTGCCATCAGTGAAGCGACGGACTATGGCTACACCTTC
TRBV9,TRBD2,few,TRBJ2-1,CASSVGLAGVSYNEQFF,TGTGCCAGCAGCGTAGGCCTAGCGGGAGTCTCCTACAATGAGCAGTTCTTC
TRBV7-7,TRBD2,-,TRBJ2-3,CASSGGEFTDTQYF,TGTGCCAGCAGCGGGGGGGAGTTCACAGATACGCAGTATTTT
TRBV11-2,TRBD2,-,TRBJ2-5,CASSLGLAGGPKETQYF,TGTGCCAGCAGCTTAGGCCTAGCGGGAGGACCCAAAGAGACCCAGTACTTC
TRBV29-1,-,few,TRBJ1-5,CSAGWANQPQHF,TGCAGCGCCGGTTGGGCCAATCAGCCCCAGCATTTT
TRBV25-1,-,-,TRBJ1-1,CASSAHGGSEAFF,TGTGCCAGCAGTGCACATGGAGGATCTGAAGCTTTCTTT
TRBV5-1,-,-,TRBJ1-2,CASSSRGGENNYGYTF,TGCGCCAGCAGCTCAAGGGGCGGGGAAAATAACTATGGCTACACCTTC
TRBV5-1,-,-,TRBJ1-1,CASSPREGNTEAFF,TGCGCCAGCAGCCCGAGAGAGGGGAACACTGAAGCTTTCTTT
TRBV19,-,-,TRBJ2-6,CASTNPGANVLTF,TGTGCCAGTACCAACCCTGGGGCCAACGTCCTGACTTTC
TRBV7-2,-,-,TRBJ2-7,CASSSPRGPYEQYF,TGTGCCAGCAGCTCACCCCGGGGCCCCTACGAGCAGTACTTC
TRBV20-1,-,-,TRBJ2-1,CSAYHRAQFF,TGCAGTGCTTACCACAGGGCCCAGTTCTTC
TRBV29-1,-,-,TRBJ2-7,CSVAGPSTYEQYF,TGCAGCGTTGCAGGCCCTAGTACCTACGAGCAGTACTTC
TRBV4-2,TRBD2,few,TRBJ2-3,CASSQEDGGGPTDTQYF,TGTGCCAGCAGCCAAGAGGACGGGGGAGGGCCCACAGATACGCAGTATTTT
TRBV27,-,few,TRBJ2-5,CASSQHSSMEETQYF,TGTGCCAGCAGTCAACACTCTAGTATGGAAGAGACCCAGTACTTC